These T cell receptor beta chains were read from a single sample in a study of shared clonotypes between healthy human individuals. Assay used: immunoSEQ multiplex PCR; TCRdb lists only in-frame clones, some missing. The table lists under 2,500,000 clones, approximately 96% of them singletons. The sample comprised naive CD4+ T cells sorted from blood. The source of these receptors is a man aged 18 to 29 in good health. Both conserved end residues are part of each CDR3. The D gene is left open where the match is weak. Expanded clones are given a class, and other clones once, few, many or no size at all.

d_call: TRBD1
v_call: TRBV28
j_call: TRBJ1-4
clone_size: -
cdr3_aa: CASSRPGTGGNEKLFF
cdr3_nt: TGTGCCAGCAGCCGACCGGGGACAGGGGGTAATGAAAAACTGTTTTTT

d_call: -
v_call: TRBV2
j_call: TRBJ1-4
clone_size: once
cdr3_aa: CASSRTGGAGEKLFF
cdr3_nt: TGTGCCAGCAGCCGAACGGGGGGCGCGGGTGAAAAACTGTTTTTT

d_call: -
v_call: TRBV5-1
j_call: TRBJ1-1
clone_size: -
cdr3_aa: CASSLESGNTEAFF
cdr3_nt: TGCGCCAGCAGCTTGGAATCTGGGAACACTGAAGCTTTCTTT

d_call: -
v_call: TRBV28
j_call: TRBJ1-4
clone_size: -
cdr3_aa: CASSPGGGGNEKLFF
cdr3_nt: TGTGCCAGCAGTCCCGGAGGAGGAGGGAATGAAAAACTGTTTTTT

d_call: -
v_call: TRBV7-2
j_call: TRBJ1-1
clone_size: -
cdr3_aa: CASSPGLVNTEAFF
cdr3_nt: TGTGCCAGCAGCCCAGGGTTGGTGAACACTGAAGCTTTCTTT

d_call: -
v_call: TRBV5-6
j_call: TRBJ1-2
clone_size: once
cdr3_aa: CASSLGQPTNYGYTF
cdr3_nt: TGTGCCAGCAGCTTGGGACAGCCTACTAACTATGGCTACACCTTC

d_call: -
v_call: TRBV6-5
j_call: TRBJ2-7
clone_size: -
cdr3_aa: CASSQGPYEQYF
cdr3_nt: TGTGCCAGCAGTCAAGGTCCATACGAGCAGTACTTC

d_call: TRBD2
v_call: TRBV7-9
j_call: TRBJ2-1
clone_size: -
cdr3_aa: CASSLAQRGINEQFF
cdr3_nt: TGTGCCAGCAGCTTAGCCCAGCGGGGGATCAATGAGCAGTTCTTC

d_call: TRBD2
v_call: TRBV29-1
j_call: TRBJ2-1
clone_size: -
cdr3_aa: CSVPVAGGSRLYNEQFF
cdr3_nt: TGCAGCGTCCCAGTGGCGGGGGGAAGTCGGTTATACAATGAGCAGTTCTTC

d_call: -
v_call: TRBV6-6
j_call: TRBJ2-1
clone_size: -
cdr3_aa: CASTRESNEQFF
cdr3_nt: TGTGCCAGCACGAGGGAGTCCAATGAGCAGTTCTTC

d_call: TRBD2
v_call: TRBV5-1
j_call: TRBJ2-2
clone_size: -
cdr3_aa: CASSVGGRAIGELFF
cdr3_nt: TGCGCCAGCAGCGTAGGAGGGAGGGCCATCGGGGAGCTGTTTTTT

d_call: -
v_call: TRBV7-9
j_call: TRBJ2-1
clone_size: -
cdr3_aa: CASLRAPLGNEQFF
cdr3_nt: TGTGCCAGCCTCCGGGCCCCGCTAGGGAATGAGCAGTTCTTC

d_call: TRBD2
v_call: TRBV6-1
j_call: TRBJ2-5
clone_size: -
cdr3_aa: CASSRLAGGETQYF
cdr3_nt: TGTGCCAGCAGTAGGCTAGCGGGGGGGGAGACCCAGTACTTC

d_call: -
v_call: TRBV2
j_call: TRBJ1-5
clone_size: -
cdr3_aa: CASRFRENQPQHF
cdr3_nt: TGTGCCAGCAGGTTTAGGGAAAATCAGCCCCAGCATTTT

d_call: -
v_call: TRBV7-2
j_call: TRBJ2-1
clone_size: -
cdr3_aa: CASSLDRQGYNEQFF
cdr3_nt: TGTGCCAGCAGCTTAGATAGGCAGGGGTACAATGAGCAGTTCTTC

d_call: -
v_call: TRBV11-3
j_call: TRBJ2-2
clone_size: -
cdr3_aa: CASSLGPGATGELFF
cdr3_nt: TGTGCCAGCAGCTTAGGCCCGGGGGCGACCGGGGAGCTGTTTTTT

d_call: -
v_call: TRBV11-2
j_call: TRBJ2-1
clone_size: once
cdr3_aa: CASCESRTPYNEQFF
cdr3_nt: TGTGCCAGCTGTGAATCTCGAACACCCTACAATGAGCAGTTCTTC

d_call: -
v_call: TRBV7-9
j_call: TRBJ2-4
clone_size: -
cdr3_aa: CASSLSGAAIQYF
cdr3_nt: TGTGCCAGCAGCTTGTCAGGCGCAGCCATTCAGTACTTC

d_call: -
v_call: TRBV10-3
j_call: TRBJ1-2
clone_size: -
cdr3_aa: CAISERPSDGGYTF
cdr3_nt: TGTGCCATCAGTGAGAGGCCGTCCGATGGAGGCTACACCTTC

d_call: TRBD1
v_call: TRBV19
j_call: TRBJ1-3
clone_size: -
cdr3_aa: CASRPDRVRGNTIYF
cdr3_nt: TGTGCCAGTAGGCCTGACAGGGTCCGCGGAAACACCATATATTTT

d_call: -
v_call: TRBV10-3
j_call: TRBJ2-7
clone_size: -
cdr3_aa: CAISEVQGPYEQYF
cdr3_nt: TGTGCCATCAGTGAGGTCCAGGGACCATACGAGCAGTACTTC

d_call: -
v_call: TRBV18
j_call: TRBJ1-1
clone_size: -
cdr3_aa: CASSPAGVGTEAFF
cdr3_nt: TGTGCCAGCTCACCGGCAGGGGTCGGAACTGAAGCTTTCTTT

d_call: -
v_call: TRBV6-5
j_call: TRBJ1-4
clone_size: once
cdr3_aa: CASSLTGTEKLFF
cdr3_nt: TGTGCCAGCAGTCTAACCGGGACTGAAAAACTGTTTTTT